This TCR beta chain was identified during a study of shared clonotypes between healthy human individuals. V shed 11 bases, J shed 7 bases, and the junction held 12 bases outside the gene matches. CDR3 length: 14 residues. CDR1 is ENHRY, CDR2 SYGVKD, per germline. Healthy adults negative for HIV, lacking recent acute infections or vaccinations, served as donors. The material for each subset, its genomic DNA, was split evenly across several immunoSEQ plates. The assay was immunoSEQ multiplex PCR, and TCRdb's table has in-frame clones only and misses some. The sample holds 1.5 million to 1.9 million clones, 95% to 99% seen once.

Source material: naive CD4+ T cells sorted from blood. Indicated subset: CD45RA+ positively selected. The chain uses TRBV10-3 and TRBJ2-7; 12 bases map to TRBD2. The receptor was isolated from a man aged 25 to 40 in good health. This CDR3 reads CALRTSGTLGEQYF. CDR3 sequence (DNA): TGTGCCCTTCGGACTAGCGGGACTTTGGGGGAGCAGTACTTC.